The following is a T cell receptor (beta chain) sequence with its context. Antigen specificity is unknown. The CDR3 totals 14 residues. From germline, CDR1 is MNHNS and CDR2 SASEGT. With V trimmed by 9 bases and J by 7 bases, 9 bases remained unmatched. Primers: 60 Vbeta forward and 13 Jbeta reverse. TCRdb's copy holds only in-frame clones and misses some; the assay was immunoSEQ multiplex PCR. This table has approximately 160,000 clones, just under 80% appearing once. This sample is drawn from a study of cytomegalovirus exposure and HLA in healthy donors. Overall study findings and caveats: Donors belonging to an Asian-associated ancestry cluster reportedly showed fewer N-insertions in productive TCRs than the approximately 700-donor mean, according to what a later analysis found. The classifier, whose performance was assessed in both the original and validation cohorts, reportedly diagnosed cytomegalovirus status with high specificity and sensitivity.

The source is a man between 18 and 29 years old in good health and CMV-seropositive. The rearrangement links TRBV6-1 to TRBJ2-2; 9 bases agree with TRBD1. Input material: PBMCs. CDR3 amino acids: CASEQGAVGGELFF. CDR3 in DNA: TGTGCCAGTGAACAGGGGGCCGTAGGCGGGGAGCTGTTTTTT.